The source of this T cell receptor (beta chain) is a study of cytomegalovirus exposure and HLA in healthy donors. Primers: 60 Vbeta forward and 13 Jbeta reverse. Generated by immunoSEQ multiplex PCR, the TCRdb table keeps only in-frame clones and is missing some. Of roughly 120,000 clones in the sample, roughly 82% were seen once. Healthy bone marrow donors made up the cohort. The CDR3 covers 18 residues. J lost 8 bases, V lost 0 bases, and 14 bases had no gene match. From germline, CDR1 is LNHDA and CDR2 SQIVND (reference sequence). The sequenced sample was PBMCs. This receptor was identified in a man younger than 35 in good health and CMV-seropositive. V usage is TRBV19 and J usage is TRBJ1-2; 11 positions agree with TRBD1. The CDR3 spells CASSIDPPPLDRGRGYTF. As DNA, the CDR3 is TGTGCCAGTAGTATAGACCCTCCCCCGCTGGACAGGGGGCGCGGCTACACCTTC.